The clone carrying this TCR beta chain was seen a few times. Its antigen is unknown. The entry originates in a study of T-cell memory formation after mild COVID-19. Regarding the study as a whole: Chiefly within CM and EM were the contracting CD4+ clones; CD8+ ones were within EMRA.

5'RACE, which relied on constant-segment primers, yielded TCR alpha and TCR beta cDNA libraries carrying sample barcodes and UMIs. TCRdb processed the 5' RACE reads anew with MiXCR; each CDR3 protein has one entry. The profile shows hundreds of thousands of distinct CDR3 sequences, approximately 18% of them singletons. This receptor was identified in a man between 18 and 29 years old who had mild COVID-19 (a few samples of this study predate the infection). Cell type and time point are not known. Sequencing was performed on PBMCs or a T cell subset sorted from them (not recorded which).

The DNA of the CDR3 is TGTGCCAGCAGTTATACGGCAGGGTACACTGAAGCTTTCTTT. This gives the protein CASSYTAGYTEAFF. J is TRBJ1-1 and V is TRBV6-2 or TRBV6-3; possible D gene TRBD1, 5 bases. The CDR3 extends over 14 amino acids. The V gene lost 3 bases and the J gene lost 3 bases, with 11 bases spanning the gap. Germline V CDR1 and CDR2: MNHEY, SVGEGT.